The clone carrying this TCR beta chain was recorded many times. Its antigen is currently unknown. This sample is drawn from a study of CD8+CD57+ T cells in acquired aplastic anemia. Study in general: Sorted CD4+ and CD8+ cells yielded DNA averaging roughly 3.3 ug.

Study results and caveats: Under 35 was the count of CD8+ CDR3 sequences that patients shared with controls.

CDR3 size: 15 residues. Germline CDR1 is LGHNA and CDR2 is YSLEER. Trimming removed 0 bases at V and 5 bases at J, with 14 bases between. TCR beta VDJ and CDR3 profiling used genomic DNA as template. One entry per CDR3 protein results from TCRdb running MiXCR on the reads. The data show about 240,000 distinct CDR3 sequences, roughly half seen once. Patients selected for sequencing had displayed CD8+CD57+ cell expansion by flow cytometry. Each patient carried a diagnosis of severe acquired aplastic anemia. The TCR originated in a human donor with aplastic anemia. The chain recombines TRBV4-3 with TRBJ2-7; D gene unclear. The sample was sorted CD4+, CD8+, or CD8+CD57+ T cells (not recorded which) from PBMCs. DNA for the CDR3: TGCGCCAGCAGCCAAGATATTACCACGGGCCACGAGCAGTACTTC. This translates into CASSQDITTGHEQYF.